These 28 T cell receptor beta chains share one sample of origin, sequenced in a study of cytomegalovirus exposure and HLA in healthy donors. The PCR contained 60 Vbeta and 13 Jbeta primers. Libraries were prepared by immunoSEQ multiplex PCR; TCRdb keeps only in-frame clonotypes and omits some of them. This table holds tens of thousands of clones, roughly 80% found once. Input material: PBMCs. The receptors stem from a man aged 35 to 55 in good health and CMV-seronegative.

V usage is TRBV30 and J usage is TRBJ1-2; 9 bases line up with TRBD1. With V trimmed by 5 bases and J by 12 bases, 4 bases remained unmatched. In germline, CDR1 is GTSNPN, CDR2 SVGIG (reference sequence). This CDR3 region has 10 residues. CDR3 sequence reads: CAWGDRDHTF. Written as DNA, the CDR3 is TGTGCCTGGGGGGACAGGGACCACACCTTC.

This clone appeared a few times. The chain links TRBV5-6 to TRBJ1-1, with a possible D match to TRBD1 (6 bases). The germline gives CDR1 SGHDT, CDR2 YYEEEE. The CDR3 is 13 amino acids. Trimming took 2 bases from V and 8 from J, leaving 13 bases between them. The CDR3 DNA follows: TGTGCCAGCAGCTTAGAAGGGGGTTCCGAAGCTTTCTTT. Its protein is CASSLEGGSEAFF.

In its sample, this clone was seen once. The rearrangement links TRBV7-2 to TRBJ1-1; 8 bases match TRBD1. The germline gives CDR1 SGHTA, CDR2 FQGNSA. V shed 0 bases and J 1 base; nucleotides not matched to a gene: 1. The length of the CDR3 is 15 residues. CDR3 sequence reads: CASSLATGANTEAFF. DNA of the CDR3: TGTGCCAGCAGCTTAGCGACAGGGGCGAACACTGAAGCTTTCTTT.

The rearrangement uses TRBV19 and TRBJ2-1; perhaps TRBD1 as D (6 bases). Trimming left V 3 bases short and J 0 bases short, with 9 bases between. The CDR3 extends over 15 amino acids. Germline CDR1 reads LNHDA; CDR2 reads SQIVND (reference sequence). The CDR3 DNA is TGTGCCAGTAGTATCGACAGGAGCTCCTACAATGAGCAGTTCTTC. This sequence encodes CASSIDRSSYNEQFF.

The chain links TRBV29-1 to TRBJ1-2, with D uncertain. CDR1 is SQVTM and CDR2 is ANQGSEA in the germline V gene. The CDR3 has 12 amino acids. The V end was cut by 8 bases, the J end by 5 bases, with 15 bases between. CDR3 sequence: CSSEGGGYGYTF. CDR3 sequence (DNA): TGCAGCTCCGAGGGTGGCGGGTATGGCTACACCTTC.

This clone was seen a single time. V is TRBV28 and J is TRBJ1-1; the match to TRBD1 covers 8 bases. The CDR3 has 19 amino acids. Germline CDR1 MDHEN, CDR2 SYDVKM. Trimming at V came to 3 bases and at J to 3 bases, leaving 18 bases not matched to a gene. This chain's CDR3 is CASSLGAGGAGASDTEAFF. For the CDR3, the DNA is TGTGCCAGCAGTTTGGGAGCAGGGGGCGCAGGGGCCTCGGACACTGAAGCTTTCTTT.

This chain links TRBV6-1 with TRBJ2-1, with TRBD2 as a possible D gene (5 bases). CDR1 is MNHNS and CDR2 is SASEGT in the germline V gene. This CDR3 is built from 16 residues. V gave up 2 bases and J gave up 7 bases, with 18 bases separating them. The CDR3 DNA reads as TGTGCCAGCAGTGAAAGAGGGCCCCCGCGTGGGAATGAGCAGTTCTTC. Its translation: CASSERGPPRGNEQFF.

This clone was observed a few times. The rearrangement joins TRBV30 to TRBJ1-4, with D hard to call. V gave up 1 base and J gave up 12 bases, with 6 bases separating them. CDR1 is GTSNPN, CDR2 SVGIG, per germline (reference sequence). The CDR3 is 10 amino acids. The CDR3 DNA is TGTGCCTGGAGTGGAAGAGAACTGTTTTTT. It codes for CAWSGRELFF.

The gene calls are TRBV6-6 and TRBJ2-7, with D unresolved. Germline CDR1 is MNHNY and CDR2 is SVGAGI (reference sequence). Deletions cut 1 base from V and 6 bases from J, with 7 bases between. CDR3 length equals 12 residues. Here the CDR3 reads CASSYLGTEQYF. The CDR3 DNA sequence: TGTGCCAGCAGTTACTTGGGCACCGAGCAGTACTTC.

This clone was seen more than once but under ten times. The chain combines TRBV10-3 with TRBJ1-5; D remains ambiguous. In germline, CDR1 is ENHRY, CDR2 SYGVKD. This CDR3 contains 15 residues. V lost 0 bases and J 8 bases, leaving 14 bases between the germline ends. CDR3 loop: CAISESVRGSEPQHF. CDR3 DNA sequence: TGTGCCATCAGTGAGTCGGTCCGGGGTAGCGAGCCCCAGCATTTT.

This clone was counted between two and nine times. The rearrangement joins TRBV30 to TRBJ2-5; tentative D call: TRBD2 (7 bases). V dropped 4 bases and J dropped 5 bases, with 20 bases sitting between them. Germline V gives CDR1 GTSNPN, CDR2 SVGIG (reference sequence). The CDR3 consists of 15 residues. The CDR3, as DNA: TGTGCCTGGACTCTTCAAGCGGGAAGGGGGGAGACCCAGTACTTC. Translation: CAWTLQAGRGETQYF. The complete variable domain, with remaining parts taken from reference TRBV30 and TRBJ2-5, reads SQTIHQWPATLVQPVGSPLSLECTVEGTSNPNLYWYRQAAGRGLQLLFYSVGIGQISSEVPQNLSASRPQDRQFILSSKKLLLSDSGFYLCAWTLQAGRGETQYFGPGTRLLVL.

The V call is TRBV5-4, the J call TRBJ2-5, with unresolved D. The CDR3 runs 16 residues. Trimming removed 0 bases at V and 2 bases at J, with 14 bases between. From germline, CDR1 is SGHNT and CDR2 YYREEE (reference sequence). CDR3 residues: CASSLEPLQKQETQYF. In DNA form, the CDR3 reads TGTGCCAGCAGCTTGGAGCCTTTGCAAAAACAAGAGACCCAGTACTTC.

This chain links TRBV9 with TRBJ1-1; 9 positions match TRBD1. Germline CDR1 reads SGDLS; CDR2 reads YYNGEE. J was trimmed by 1 base and V by 4 bases; bases with no gene match: 5. The CDR3 is 15 residues long. CDR3 bases: TGTGCCAGCAGCTTCCGGACAGGGGCGAACACTGAAGCTTTCTTT. Its protein product is CASSFRTGANTEAFF.

The chain uses TRBV18 and TRBJ1-5, with 10 bases that match TRBD1. Germline V gene lookup returns CDR1 KGHSH and CDR2 LQKENI. The CDR3 extends over 17 amino acids. The ends lost 3 bases at V and 5 bases at J; junction bases unmatched: 10. The CDR3 nucleotides are TGTGCCAGCTCACCTCCCGGGACAGGGGTCCGGGATCAGCCCCAGCATTTT. Translation: CASSPPGTGVRDQPQHF.

The V call is TRBV2, the J call TRBJ2-7, with D hard to call. The CDR3 contains 11 residues. The V and J ends lost 7 bases and 6 bases respectively, with 10 bases between them. Germline loops: CDR1 SNHLY, CDR2 FYNNEI. CDR3 DNA sequence: TGTGCCAGCATGGGCCACTCCGAGCAGTACTTC. It is translated as CASMGHSEQYF.

V gene TRBV7-9 combines with J gene TRBJ1-2, with a possible D match to TRBD1 (5 bases). The V end lost 0 bases, the J end lost 8 bases, and 10 bases lay between the germline ends. Germline CDR1 reads SEHNR; CDR2 reads FQNEAQ (reference sequence). This CDR3 is built from 13 residues. The CDR3 reads CASSLAQGWGYTF. The CDR3 coding sequence is TGTGCCAGCAGCTTAGCGCAGGGTTGGGGCTACACCTTC.

The CDR3 protein is CASSPTTGPGTEAFF. CDR3 in DNA: TGTGCCAGCAGCCCTACGACAGGGCCAGGCACTGAAGCTTTCTTT. J is TRBJ1-1 and V is TRBV7-2; 7 positions agree with TRBD1. The germline CDR1 and CDR2 sequences are SGHTA and FQGNSA. J was trimmed by 4 bases and V by 5 bases; bases with no gene match: 10. CDR3 size: 15 residues.

The chain recombines TRBV20-1 with TRBJ1-5; tentatively, D is TRBD1 (5 bases). CDR3 length: 11 amino acids. Germline-derived CDR1 and CDR2 are DFQATT and SNEGSKA (reference sequence). Trimming cost V 2 bases and J 6 bases, with 5 bases left between them. CDR3 in DNA: TGCAGTGCTAGACAGGGTCAGCCCCAGCATTTT. Its translation: CSARQGQPQHF.

The chain links TRBV7-9 to TRBJ2-5; 9 bases map to TRBD1. From germline, CDR1 is SEHNR and CDR2 FQNEAQ (reference sequence). The CDR3 covers 15 residues. J was trimmed by 0 bases and V by 4 bases; bases with no gene match: 3. Here the CDR3 reads CASSSGTGYQETQYF. The DNA for the CDR3 is TGTGCCAGCAGCTCGGGGACAGGGTACCAAGAGACCCAGTACTTC.

The chain recombines TRBV7-8 with TRBJ1-5; weak D call: TRBD1 (5 bases). This CDR3 contains 15 residues. Germline CDR1 reads SGHVS; CDR2 reads FQNEAQ. The ends were cut back, 5 bases at V and 0 bases at J, with 11 bases in the middle. CDR3 coding DNA: TGTGCCAGCAGCCGTTCGACAGTTAGCAATCAGCCCCAGCATTTT. This encodes CASSRSTVSNQPQHF. The full variable domain, completed using reference TRBV7-8 and TRBJ1-5, is GAGVSQSPRYKVAKRGQDVALRCDPISGHVSLFWYQQALGQGPEFLTYFQNEAQLDKSGLPSDRFFAERPEGSVSTLKIQRTQQEDSAVYLCASSRSTVSNQPQHFGDGTRLSIL.

The gene calls are TRBV7-2 and TRBJ1-5, with 7 bases lining up with TRBD1. The CDR3 extends over 13 amino acids. The germline V gene encodes CDR1 SGHTA and CDR2 FQGNSA. Trimming took 6 bases from V and 9 from J; bases not matched to a gene: 8. CDR3 in DNA: TGTGCCAGCAGTCAAGACAGGGAGCGGCCCCAGCATTTT. Its translation: CASSQDRERPQHF.

V gene TRBV4-2 combines with J gene TRBJ2-7, with 9 bases matching TRBD1. Germline assignment: CDR1 LGHNA and CDR2 YNFKEQ. The CDR3 runs 14 residues. V lost 1 base to trimming and J lost 2 bases; unmatched junction nucleotides: 0. CDR3 in DNA: TGTGCCAGCAGCCAAGGGGACAGGGCCTACGAGCAGTACTTC. It codes for CASSQGDRAYEQYF.

The chain has TRBV5-1 and TRBJ1-1; a possible D gene is TRBD1 (5 bases). CDR1 SGHRS and CDR2 YFSETQ come from the germline V gene. V was cut by 4 bases and J by 1 base, with 8 bases left in between. The length of the CDR3 is 13 residues. This chain's CDR3 is CASSETANTEAFF. The DNA for the CDR3 is TGCGCCAGCAGCGAGACAGCGAACACTGAAGCTTTCTTT. Complete variable domain (other parts from reference TRBV5-1 and TRBJ1-1): KAGVTQTPRYLIKTRGQQVTLSCSPISGHRSVSWYQQTPGQGLQFLFEYFSETQRNKGNFPGRFSGRQFSNSRSEMNVSTLELGDSALYLCASSETANTEAFFGQGTRLTVV.

This sequence joins TRBV5-8 and TRBJ2-2; D is unclear. The length of the CDR3 is 14 residues. Trimming removed 1 base from V and 6 bases from J, with 10 bases in between. CDR1 is SGHTS, CDR2 YDEGEE, per germline. CDR3 nucleotide sequence: TGTGCCAGCAGCTTGTGGGTCGCGGCCGGGGAGCTGTTTTTT. Its translation is CASSLWVAAGELFF.

Remarks on this clone: One end of the junction is discordant with germline, which a read error may explain. This rearrangement joins TRBV7-9 to TRBJ1-4; D perhaps matches TRBD1 (5 bases). CDR1 SEHNR and CDR2 FQNEAQ come from the germline V gene (reference sequence). CDR3 length: 15 residues. The CDR3 here is CSSSLEGIGNEKLFF. The DNA of the CDR3 is TGTTCCAGCAGCTTAGAGGGGATCGGTAATGAAAAACTGTTTTTT.

V is TRBV7-2 and J is TRBJ2-7; a possible D gene is TRBD1 (6 bases). Germline loops: CDR1 SGHTA, CDR2 FQGNSA. Trimming shortened V by 4 bases and J by 6 bases, and 19 bases separated the two germline ends. CDR3 length: 15 amino acids. In DNA form, the CDR3 reads TGTGCCAGCAGCTCCGTACGCACAGGGTCCAGCGAGCAGTACTTC. Amino acid sequence: CASSSVRTGSSEQYF. The full variable domain, with the rest looked up from reference TRBV7-2 and TRBJ2-7, is GAGVSQSPSNKVTEKGKDVELRCDPISGHTALYWYRQSLGQGLEFLIYFQGNSAPDKSGLPSDRFSAERTGGSVSTLTIQRTQQEDSAVYLCASSSVRTGSSEQYFGPGTRLTVT.

V and J are TRBV4-2 and TRBJ2-4; 7 bases match TRBD2. The germline gives CDR1 LGHNA, CDR2 YNFKEQ. J lost 0 bases, V lost 4 bases, and 6 bases had no gene match. The CDR3 covers 16 residues. The CDR3, as DNA: TGTGCCAGCAGCCGTGCAGCGGGACTAGCCAAAAACATTCAGTACTTC. Translated, it gives CASSRAAGLAKNIQYF.

For this clone: The sample holds other DNA sequences that translate to the same CDR3. The chain links TRBV7-6 to TRBJ2-7; TRBD1 aligns across 11 bases. The V and J ends lost 5 bases and 7 bases, in that order; junction bases with no gene match: 10. Looked up from germline, CDR1 is SGHVS and CDR2 is FNYEAQ. The CDR3 is 15 residues long. The CDR3 protein is CASSQSGTGGNEQYF. The DNA for the CDR3 is TGTGCCAGCAGCCAATCCGGGACAGGGGGGAATGAGCAGTACTTC.